A selection of T cell receptor beta chains follows, all from one sample in a study of type 1 and type 2 diabetes patients. In TCRdb, the multiplex PCR reads were re-called with MiXCR into one record per CDR3 protein. The data show 270,000 or so distinct CDR3 sequences, roughly 50% seen once. Source material: peripheral blood mononuclear cells (PBMCs). The receptors were gathered from a man younger than 35 with type 2 diabetes. Each CDR3 is given with its conserved first and last residue. Fields, in order: V gene, clone size, J gene, D gene, CDR3 DNA, CDR3 protein. D genes are given only for firm matches. Clone size, where shown, is once, few, many, or a class for clones that have expanded.

V gene: TRBV19; clone size: -; J gene: TRBJ2-7; D gene: TRBD1; CDR3 DNA: TGTGCCAGTAGCCTCACAGGGGTCCACGAGCAGTACTTC; CDR3 protein: CASSLTGVHEQYF
V gene: TRBV12-3/TRBV12-4; clone size: -; J gene: TRBJ1-1; D gene: TRBD1; CDR3 DNA: TGTGCCAGCAGTTTATGGAGGGGGCCGAACACTGAAGCTTTCTTT; CDR3 protein: CASSLWRGPNTEAFF
V gene: TRBV19; clone size: -; J gene: TRBJ1-2; D gene: -; CDR3 DNA: TGTGCCAGTACCCGCCAAGGAGGAGGAACTAACTATGGCTACACCTTC; CDR3 protein: CASTRQGGGTNYGYTF
V gene: TRBV20-1; clone size: -; J gene: TRBJ2-7; D gene: -; CDR3 DNA: TGTGGGCTACGGTTCTCCTACGAGCAGTACTTC; CDR3 protein: CGLRFSYEQYF
V gene: TRBV6-6; clone size: -; J gene: TRBJ2-2; D gene: -; CDR3 DNA: TGTGCCAGCAGTAAAGGGGGGAACACCGGGGAGCTGTTTTTT; CDR3 protein: CASSKGGNTGELFF
V gene: TRBV7-4; clone size: -; J gene: TRBJ2-5; D gene: TRBD2; CDR3 DNA: TGTGCCAGCAGCCGGACTAGCGGGAGGGCCGGGGAGACCCAGTACTTC; CDR3 protein: CASSRTSGRAGETQYF
V gene: TRBV6-1; clone size: -; J gene: TRBJ1-4; D gene: -; CDR3 DNA: TGTGCCAGCAGTGACAGGGGAAAACTGTTTTTT; CDR3 protein: CASSDRGKLFF
V gene: TRBV29-1; clone size: -; J gene: TRBJ1-2; D gene: -; CDR3 DNA: TGCAGCGTAAGGGACAACTATGGCTACACCTTC; CDR3 protein: CSVRDNYGYTF
V gene: TRBV9; clone size: -; J gene: TRBJ1-6; D gene: -; CDR3 DNA: TGTGCCAGCAGCGTAGGCCAGGGTGAATCACCCCTCCACTTT; CDR3 protein: CASSVGQGESPLHF
V gene: TRBV7-3; clone size: -; J gene: TRBJ2-7; D gene: -; CDR3 DNA: TGTGCCAGCAGCTTAGCGCAAGGGTCCCACGAGCAGTACTTC; CDR3 protein: CASSLAQGSHEQYF
V gene: TRBV7-9; clone size: few; J gene: TRBJ1-4; D gene: -; CDR3 DNA: TGTGCCAGCAGCTCCACCAGATCAACTAATGAAAAACTGTTTTTT; CDR3 protein: CASSSTRSTNEKLFF
V gene: TRBV10-3; clone size: -; J gene: TRBJ1-2; D gene: TRBD1; CDR3 DNA: TGTGCCATCAGTGACCGGGACAGTGCGAACAAGGGCTACACCTTC; CDR3 protein: CAISDRDSANKGYTF
V gene: TRBV12-3/TRBV12-4; clone size: -; J gene: TRBJ1-1; D gene: -; CDR3 DNA: TGTGCCACCGCGGAGAACACTGAAGCTTTCTTT; CDR3 protein: CATAENTEAFF
V gene: TRBV19; clone size: once; J gene: TRBJ2-1; D gene: TRBD2; CDR3 DNA: TGTGCCAGCAGTTATCTTCGCGGCGGACTAGCGGACAATGAGCAGTTCTTC; CDR3 protein: CASSYLRGGLADNEQFF
V gene: TRBV6-5; clone size: -; J gene: TRBJ2-7; D gene: -; CDR3 DNA: TGTGCCAGCCGGACGGACACCTACGAGCAGTACTTC; CDR3 protein: CASRTDTYEQYF
V gene: TRBV4-2; clone size: -; J gene: TRBJ2-7; D gene: TRBD1; CDR3 DNA: TGTGCCAGCAGTTTAAAGTCGGGACAGGGGGCGCGGGTCGAGCAGTACTTC; CDR3 protein: CASSLKSGQGARVEQYF
V gene: TRBV24-1; clone size: -; J gene: TRBJ2-5; D gene: -; CDR3 DNA: TGTGCCACCAGTGATTGGGGAGGTAGAGGGACCCAGTACTTC; CDR3 protein: CATSDWGGRGTQYF
V gene: TRBV7-2; clone size: -; J gene: TRBJ2-5; D gene: TRBD2; CDR3 DNA: TGTGCCTGGAGCATATGGGGCGGGAGCGGTGAGACCCAGTACTTC; CDR3 protein: CAWSIWGGSGETQYF
V gene: TRBV30; clone size: -; J gene: TRBJ2-7; D gene: -; CDR3 DNA: TGTGCCTGGAGTAGCGCGTTGGGGACCTACGAGCAGTACTTC; CDR3 protein: CAWSSALGTYEQYF
V gene: TRBV19; clone size: -; J gene: TRBJ1-2; D gene: -; CDR3 DNA: TGTGCCAGTAGAGGCCAAAGGGGCTACACCTTC; CDR3 protein: CASRGQRGYTF
V gene: TRBV10-2; clone size: -; J gene: TRBJ1-1; D gene: -; CDR3 DNA: TGCGCCTGCTGGGCAGGGGTGGAGAACACTGAAGCTTTCTTT; CDR3 protein: CACWAGVENTEAFF
V gene: TRBV7-9; clone size: many; J gene: TRBJ2-2; D gene: -; CDR3 DNA: TGTGCCAGCAGCTTAGGAGGGAACACCGGGGAGCTGTTTTTT; CDR3 protein: CASSLGGNTGELFF
V gene: TRBV6-6; clone size: -; J gene: TRBJ1-2; D gene: -; CDR3 DNA: TGTGCCAGCAGTTACTCCTGGGGAGACTATGGCTACACCTTC; CDR3 protein: CASSYSWGDYGYTF
V gene: TRBV29-1; clone size: -; J gene: TRBJ2-5; D gene: TRBD2; CDR3 DNA: TGCAGCGTTGAAGATTTGGCTAGCGGGGAAGAGACCCAGTACTTC; CDR3 protein: CSVEDLASGEETQYF
V gene: TRBV4-1; clone size: -; J gene: TRBJ2-1; D gene: -; CDR3 DNA: TGCGCCAGCAGCCAAGTGGTAATCAGCTCCTACAATGAGCAGTTCTTC; CDR3 protein: CASSQVVISSYNEQFF
V gene: TRBV15; clone size: -; J gene: TRBJ1-2; D gene: -; CDR3 DNA: TGTGCCACCAGTCCGAATTTGGGGCTCTATGGCTACACCTTC; CDR3 protein: CATSPNLGLYGYTF
V gene: TRBV27; clone size: -; J gene: TRBJ1-4; D gene: -; CDR3 DNA: TGTGCCACCTCATCCATTCTGGATGAAAAACTGTTTTTT; CDR3 protein: CATSSILDEKLFF
V gene: TRBV20-1; clone size: few; J gene: TRBJ2-1; D gene: -; CDR3 DNA: TGCAGTGCTAGAATAGGAGTCGATGAGCAGTTCTTC; CDR3 protein: CSARIGVDEQFF
V gene: TRBV4-1; clone size: -; J gene: TRBJ1-2; D gene: -; CDR3 DNA: TGCGCCAGCAGCCAAGTGGCGCTCGGGACTTTCTATGGCTACACCTTC; CDR3 protein: CASSQVALGTFYGYTF